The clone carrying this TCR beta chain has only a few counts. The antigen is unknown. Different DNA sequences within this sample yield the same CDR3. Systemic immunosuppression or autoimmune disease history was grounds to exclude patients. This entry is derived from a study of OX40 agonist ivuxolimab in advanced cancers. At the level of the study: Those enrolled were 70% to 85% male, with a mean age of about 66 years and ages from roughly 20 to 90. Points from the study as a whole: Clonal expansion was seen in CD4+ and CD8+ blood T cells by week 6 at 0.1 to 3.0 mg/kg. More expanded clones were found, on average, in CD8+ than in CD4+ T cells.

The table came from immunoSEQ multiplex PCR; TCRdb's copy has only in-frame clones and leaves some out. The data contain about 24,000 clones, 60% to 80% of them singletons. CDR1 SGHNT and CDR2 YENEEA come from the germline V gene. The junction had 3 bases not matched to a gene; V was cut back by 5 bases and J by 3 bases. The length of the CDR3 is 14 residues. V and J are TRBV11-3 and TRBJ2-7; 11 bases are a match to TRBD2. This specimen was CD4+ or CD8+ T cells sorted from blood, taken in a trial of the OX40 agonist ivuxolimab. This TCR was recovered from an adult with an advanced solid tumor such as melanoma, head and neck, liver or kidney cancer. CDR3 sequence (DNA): TGTGCCAGCAGCCCCGGGACTAGCGGCTACGAGCAGTACTTC. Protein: CASSPGTSGYEQYF.